A selection of T cell receptor beta chains follows, all from one sample in a study of blood T cell repertoires in COVID-19. Data came from immunoSEQ multiplex PCR; TCRdb stores just in-frame clones and leaves some out. The table includes about 140,000 clones, roughly 86% detected once. Input material: peripheral blood. The receptors were gathered from a man aged 65 to 85 with acute or convalescent COVID-19. Each CDR3 is given with its conserved first and last residue. D genes are given only for firm matches. For some rows the clone size is stated as once, few or many, or as a class when expanded; others skip it.

clone_size j_call d_call v_call cdr3_aa cdr3_nt
- TRBJ2-7 TRBD2 TRBV3-1/TRBV3-2 CASSPLLAGASRQYF TGTGCCAGCAGCCCCCTACTAGCGGGGGCCTCGCGGCAGTACTTC
- TRBJ2-1 - TRBV18 CASSLMAAGGNNEQFF TGTGCCAGCTCGCTTATGGCGGCCGGGGGAAACAATGAGCAGTTCTTC
- TRBJ2-1 - TRBV7-3 CASSLSNNEQFF TGTGCCAGCAGCCTATCAAACAATGAGCAGTTCTTC
- TRBJ2-2 - TRBV7-3 CASSGGTNTGELFF TGTGCCAGCAGTGGAGGTACGAACACCGGGGAGCTGTTTTTT
- TRBJ1-2 - TRBV30 CAWSVLGGGGYTF TGTGCCTGGAGTGTACTGGGGGGAGGTGGCTACACCTTC
- TRBJ1-6 - TRBV3-1/TRBV3-2 CASSLLMYNSPLHF TGTGCCAGCAGCCTCCTAATGTATAATTCACCCCTCCACTTT
- TRBJ2-7 TRBD1 TRBV2 CASSGGQGATYEQYF TGTGCCAGCAGTGGGGGACAGGGGGCCACCTACGAGCAGTACTTC
- TRBJ1-2 - TRBV9 CASSVDQGNYGYTF TGTGCCAGCAGCGTAGACCAGGGAAACTATGGCTACACCTTC
- TRBJ2-7 TRBD1 TRBV6-5 CASTSPGQGAYEQYF TGTGCCAGCACTTCTCCGGGACAGGGGGCCTACGAGCAGTACTTC
many TRBJ2-2 TRBD2 TRBV5-1 CASHRVRSGGNTGELFF TGCGCCAGCCACCGGGTACGGAGCGGGGGGAACACCGGGGAGCTGTTTTTT
- TRBJ1-2 - TRBV2 CASTPQGSNYGYTF TGTGCCAGCACCCCCCAGGGTAGTAACTATGGCTACACCTTC
- TRBJ1-2 TRBD1 TRBV14 CASSPKGQANYGYTF TGTGCCAGCAGCCCGAAGGGACAGGCTAACTATGGCTACACCTTC
- TRBJ2-7 TRBD2 TRBV7-2 CASSPVSGSGDEQYF TGTGCCAGCAGCCCCGTCAGCGGTAGCGGGGACGAGCAGTACTTC
- TRBJ2-7 - TRBV10-2 CASSDLAITHEQYF TGCGCCAGCAGTGATTTAGCGATAACCCACGAGCAGTACTTC
once TRBJ1-1 TRBD1 TRBV27 CASSPRQGKREGRTEAFF TGTGCCAGCAGTCCCCGACAGGGAAAAAGGGAAGGGCGGACTGAAGCTTTCTTT
- TRBJ2-2 TRBD1 TRBV5-1 CASSLVGTGAGELFF TGCGCCAGCAGCTTGGTAGGGACAGGGGCCGGGGAGCTGTTTTTT
- TRBJ2-7 TRBD2 TRBV28 CASSSWGLAGGPGEQYF TGTGCCAGCAGTTCCTGGGGGCTAGCGGGAGGGCCCGGCGAGCAGTACTTC